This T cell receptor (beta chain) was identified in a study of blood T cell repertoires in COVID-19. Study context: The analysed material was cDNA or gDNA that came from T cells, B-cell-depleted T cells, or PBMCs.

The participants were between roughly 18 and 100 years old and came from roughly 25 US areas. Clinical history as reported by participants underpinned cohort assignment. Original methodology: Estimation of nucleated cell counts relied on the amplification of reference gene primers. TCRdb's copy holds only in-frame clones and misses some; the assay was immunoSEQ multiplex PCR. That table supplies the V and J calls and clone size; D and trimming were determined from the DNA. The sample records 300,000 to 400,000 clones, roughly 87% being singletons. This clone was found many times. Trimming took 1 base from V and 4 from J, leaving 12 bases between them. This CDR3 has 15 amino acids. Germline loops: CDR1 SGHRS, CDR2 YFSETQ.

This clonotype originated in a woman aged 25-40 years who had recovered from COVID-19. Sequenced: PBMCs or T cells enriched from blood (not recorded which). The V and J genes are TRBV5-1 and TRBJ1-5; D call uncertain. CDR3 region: CASSLIGALNQPQHF. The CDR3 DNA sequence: TGCGCCAGCAGCTTGATCGGAGCTCTAAATCAGCCCCAGCATTTT.